This T cell receptor (beta chain) was sequenced during a study of cytomegalovirus exposure and HLA in healthy donors. Turning to the study itself: According to later analysis, the same platform produced the approximately 130 validation and 666 first-cohort repertoires. Study-wide points: Subsequent analysis found a tendency for first-cohort TCR clusters to co-occur within the 110 or so validation repertoires. Reportedly, cytomegalovirus status was diagnosed with high sensitivity and specificity.

The donors were members of the validation cohort comprising over 100 subjects, separate from the approximately 630-subject first cohort. The CDR3 has 18 residues. CDR1 is SGHNT and CDR2 is YYREEE in the germline V gene (reference sequence). The ends lost 7 bases at V and 1 base at J; junction bases unmatched: 14. Clones were sequenced by immunoSEQ multiplex PCR, and TCRdb holds only the in-frame ones, with some missing. The repertoire holds approximately 210,000 clones, with roughly 88% as singletons. A remark on this clone: Its antigen is currently unknown.

This clonotype originated in a young woman in good health and CMV-seronegative. The V and J genes are TRBV5-4 and TRBJ2-6; 7 positions agree with TRBD2. Source material: PBMCs. CDR3 protein: CASAGGGSTSSGANVLTF. In DNA, the CDR3 is TGTGCCAGCGCCGGGGGAGGGTCGACTAGTTCTGGGGCCAACGTCCTGACTTTC. Looking up the rest from reference TRBV5-4 and TRBJ2-6 gives the full variable domain: ETGVTQSPTHLIKTRGQQVTLRCSSQSGHNTVSWYQQALGQGPQFIFQYYREEENGRGNFPPRFSGLQFPNYSSELNVNALELDDSALYLCASAGGGSTSSGANVLTFGAGSRLTVL.